This T cell receptor beta chain originates from a study of OX40 agonist ivuxolimab in advanced cancers. For the study at large: Dosing consisted of intravenous ivuxolimab at 0.01 to 10 mg/kg every 2 weeks. Three patients responded partially, comprising one with hepatocellular carcinoma and two with cutaneous melanoma.

The method was immunoSEQ multiplex PCR; TCRdb's version includes in-frame clones alone and lacks a portion of them. The sample gives 20,000 to 25,000 clones, 65% to 85% of which show up once; roughly a quarter is in the top ten. The CDR3 has 15 residues. CDR1 and CDR2 from the germline V gene are SGHRS and YFSETQ. Trimming stripped 1 base from V and 13 bases from J, with 23 bases between. Sequences were derived from CD4+ or CD8+ T cells sorted from blood, sampled in a trial of the OX40 agonist ivuxolimab. The receptor was isolated from an adult with an advanced solid tumor such as melanoma, head and neck, liver or kidney cancer. The chain has TRBV5-1 and TRBJ1-2; maybe TRBD1 (6 bases). The CDR3 here is CASSLLDSPTGKSTF. CDR3 nucleotides: TGCGCCAGCAGCTTGTTGGACAGCCCTACGGGAAAGAGCACCTTC.